This T cell receptor (beta chain) stems from a study of blood T cell repertoires in COVID-19. Study context: Whether acute or convalescent, the COVID-19 samples came from the United States, Italy and Spain. Nucleic acid was either cDNA or gDNA, and it came from T cells, B-cell-depleted T cells, or PBMCs.

Germline assignment: CDR1 LNHNV and CDR2 YYDKDF (reference sequence). The V segment lost 1 base and the J segment 3 bases; nucleotides outside the gene matches: 7. The CDR3 has 16 residues. Here immunoSEQ multiplex PCR was the method, and the copy in TCRdb shows in-frame clones only, minus some. The data show 200,000 to 300,000 clones, roughly 82% seen once. This chain joins TRBV15 and TRBJ2-3, with 7 positions matching TRBD2. The sequence came from a woman aged 65 to 85 with acute or convalescent COVID-19. The sample was peripheral blood. The DNA for the CDR3 is TGTGCCACCAGCAGAGGAAACGGGGGGTGGACAGATACGCAGTATTTT. Protein product: CATSRGNGGWTDTQYF.